This T cell receptor (beta chain) was retrieved from a study of CD8+ T cells in alopecia areata. In its sample, this clone was seen once. The antigen is undetermined. Study conclusions and caveats: Clarity of TCR sharing across patients fell short of that in mice, possibly HLA-related.

Isolated RNA was reverse transcribed into cDNA used as the sequencing template. Measured with immunoSEQ multiplex PCR; TCRdb has only the in-frame clones, and not every one. The table includes under 150,000 clones, about two thirds detected once. This receptor was obtained from a human donor in good health. Specimen: CD8+ T cells sorted from blood.

The CDR3 protein is CASRGERETQYF. In nucleotides, the CDR3 is TGTGCCAGCAGGGGGGAGAGAGAGACCCAGTACTTC. The rearrangement joins TRBV2 to TRBJ2-5; either TRBD1 or TRBD2 may fit D (5 bases each). Germline V lookup: CDR1 SNHLY, CDR2 FYNNEI. This CDR3 is built from 12 residues. V gave up 6 bases and J gave up 4 bases, with 9 bases separating them.